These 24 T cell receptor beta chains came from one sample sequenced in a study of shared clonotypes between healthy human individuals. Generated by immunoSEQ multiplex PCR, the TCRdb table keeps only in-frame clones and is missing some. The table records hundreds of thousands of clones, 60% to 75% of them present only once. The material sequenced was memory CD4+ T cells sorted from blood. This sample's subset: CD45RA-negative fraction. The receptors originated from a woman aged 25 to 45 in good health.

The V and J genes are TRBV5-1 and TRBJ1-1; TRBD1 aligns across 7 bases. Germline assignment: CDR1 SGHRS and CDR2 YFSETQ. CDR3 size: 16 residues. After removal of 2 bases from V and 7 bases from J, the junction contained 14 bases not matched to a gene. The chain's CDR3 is CASSFTFLPGQSEAFF. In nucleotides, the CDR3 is TGCGCCAGCAGCTTCACCTTTCTCCCGGGACAGAGTGAAGCTTTCTTT.

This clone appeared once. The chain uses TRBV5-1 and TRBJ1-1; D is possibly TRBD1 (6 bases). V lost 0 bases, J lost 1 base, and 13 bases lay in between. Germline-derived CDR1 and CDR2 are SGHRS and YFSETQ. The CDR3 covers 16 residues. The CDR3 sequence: CASSLVYRGQNTEAFF. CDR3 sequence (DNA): TGCGCCAGCAGCTTGGTATATCGGGGACAGAACACTGAAGCTTTCTTT.

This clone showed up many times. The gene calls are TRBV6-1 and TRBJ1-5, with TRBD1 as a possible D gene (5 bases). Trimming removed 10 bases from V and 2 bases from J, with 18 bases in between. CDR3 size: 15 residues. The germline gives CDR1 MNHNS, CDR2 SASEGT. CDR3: CATIVPGAGNQPQHF. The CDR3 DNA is TGTGCCACCATAGTCCCCGGGGCCGGCAATCAGCCCCAGCATTTT.

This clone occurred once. In nucleotides, the CDR3 is TGTGCCAGTAGTAGCATACAGGGGGGGAACACTGAAGCTTTCTTT. Amino acids: CASSSIQGGNTEAFF. The J gene is TRBJ1-1, the V gene TRBV19; 8 nucleotides agree with TRBD1. Germline lookup yields CDR1 LNHDA and CDR2 SQIVND (reference sequence). Trimming cost V 4 bases and J 1 base; bases outside gene matches: 5. This CDR3 has 15 amino acids.

CDR3 sequence: CASSLVTGGLGNEQFF. The DNA for the CDR3 is TGTGCCAGCAGCTTGGTTACGGGAGGACTTGGGAATGAGCAGTTCTTC. The chain carries TRBV5-4 and TRBJ2-1; 7 positions agree with TRBD2. The CDR3 contains 16 residues. V trimming: 0 bases; J trimming: 7 bases; junction bases outside the gene matches: 10. Germline V CDR1 and CDR2: SGHNT, YYREEE (reference sequence).

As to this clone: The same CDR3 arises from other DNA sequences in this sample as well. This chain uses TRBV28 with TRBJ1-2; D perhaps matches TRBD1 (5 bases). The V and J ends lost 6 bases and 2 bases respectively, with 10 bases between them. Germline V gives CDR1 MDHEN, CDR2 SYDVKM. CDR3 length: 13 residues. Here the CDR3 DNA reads TGTGCCAGCAGCCTGGGACTGAACTATGGCTACACCTTC. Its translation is CASSLGLNYGYTF.

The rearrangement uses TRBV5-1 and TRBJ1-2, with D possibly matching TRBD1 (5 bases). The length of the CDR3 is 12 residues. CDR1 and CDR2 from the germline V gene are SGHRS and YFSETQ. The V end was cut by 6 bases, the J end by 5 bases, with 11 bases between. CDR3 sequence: CASKVQGYGYTF. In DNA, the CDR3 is TGCGCCAGCAAGGTCCAGGGTTATGGCTACACCTTC.

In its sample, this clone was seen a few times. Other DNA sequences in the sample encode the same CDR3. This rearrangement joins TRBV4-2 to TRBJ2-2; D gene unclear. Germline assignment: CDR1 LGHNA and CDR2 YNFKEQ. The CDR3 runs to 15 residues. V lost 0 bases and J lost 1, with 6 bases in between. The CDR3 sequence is CASSQDGGNTGELFF. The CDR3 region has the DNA TGTGCCAGCAGCCAAGATGGCGGGAACACCGGGGAGCTGTTTTTT.

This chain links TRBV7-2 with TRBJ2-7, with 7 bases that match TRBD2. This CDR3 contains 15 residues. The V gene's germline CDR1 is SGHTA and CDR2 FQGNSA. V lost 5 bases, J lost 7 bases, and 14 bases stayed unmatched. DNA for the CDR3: TGTGCCAGCAGCCCCGATAGCGGGTCGTCGGGAGAGCAGTACTTC. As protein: CASSPDSGSSGEQYF. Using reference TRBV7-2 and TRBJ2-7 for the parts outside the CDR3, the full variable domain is GAGVSQSPSNKVTEKGKDVELRCDPISGHTALYWYRQSLGQGLEFLIYFQGNSAPDKSGLPSDRFSAERTGGSVSTLTIQRTQQEDSAVYLCASSPDSGSSGEQYFGPGTRLTVT.

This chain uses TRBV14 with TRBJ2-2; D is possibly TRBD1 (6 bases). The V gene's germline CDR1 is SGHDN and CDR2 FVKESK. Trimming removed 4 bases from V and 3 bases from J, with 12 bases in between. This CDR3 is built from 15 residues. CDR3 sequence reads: CASSLVGQHTGELFF. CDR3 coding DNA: TGTGCCAGCAGCCTAGTAGGACAGCACACCGGGGAGCTGTTTTTT.

This chain's CDR3 is CASSPQRDNLPYEQYF. The CDR3 DNA is TGTGCCAGCTCACCTCAACGGGACAACCTTCCCTACGAGCAGTACTTC. The V gene is TRBV18, the J gene TRBJ2-7; a weak D match, TRBD1 (6 bases). The CDR3 spans 16 residues. Germline-derived CDR1 and CDR2 are KGHSH and LQKENI. The V end lost 3 bases, the J end lost 2 bases, and 17 bases lay between the germline ends.

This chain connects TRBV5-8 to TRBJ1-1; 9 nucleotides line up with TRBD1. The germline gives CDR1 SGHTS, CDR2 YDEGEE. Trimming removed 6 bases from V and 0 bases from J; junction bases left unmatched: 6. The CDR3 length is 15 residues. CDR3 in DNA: TGTGCCAGCAACCCGGGACAGGGTATGAACACTGAAGCTTTCTTT. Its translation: CASNPGQGMNTEAFF.

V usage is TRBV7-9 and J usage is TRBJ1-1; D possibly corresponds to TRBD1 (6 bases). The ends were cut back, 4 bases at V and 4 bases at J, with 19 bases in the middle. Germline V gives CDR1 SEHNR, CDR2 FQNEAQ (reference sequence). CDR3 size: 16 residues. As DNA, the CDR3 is TGTGCCAGCAGCTCCTCCTCGGTGGGGGGCGTCACTGAAGCTTTCTTT. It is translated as CASSSSSVGGVTEAFF.

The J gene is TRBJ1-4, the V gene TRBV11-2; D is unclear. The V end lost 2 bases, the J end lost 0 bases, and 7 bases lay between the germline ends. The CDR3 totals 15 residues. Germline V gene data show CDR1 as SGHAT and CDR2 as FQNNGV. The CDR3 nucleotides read TGTGCCAGCAGCTTAAGCCCAACAACTAATGAAAAACTGTTTTTT. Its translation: CASSLSPTTNEKLFF.

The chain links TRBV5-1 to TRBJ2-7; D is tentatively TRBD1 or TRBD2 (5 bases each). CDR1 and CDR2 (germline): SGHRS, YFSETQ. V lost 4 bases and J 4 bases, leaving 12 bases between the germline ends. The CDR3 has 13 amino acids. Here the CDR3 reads CASSEGPPYEQYF. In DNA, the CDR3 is TGCGCCAGCAGCGAGGGACCTCCATACGAGCAGTACTTC.

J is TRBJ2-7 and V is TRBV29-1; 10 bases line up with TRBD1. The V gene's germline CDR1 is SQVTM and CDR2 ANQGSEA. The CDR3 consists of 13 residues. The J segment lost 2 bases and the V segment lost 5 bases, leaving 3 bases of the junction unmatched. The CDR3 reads CSVPGTGAYEQYF. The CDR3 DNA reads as TGCAGCGTTCCCGGGACAGGGGCCTACGAGCAGTACTTC.

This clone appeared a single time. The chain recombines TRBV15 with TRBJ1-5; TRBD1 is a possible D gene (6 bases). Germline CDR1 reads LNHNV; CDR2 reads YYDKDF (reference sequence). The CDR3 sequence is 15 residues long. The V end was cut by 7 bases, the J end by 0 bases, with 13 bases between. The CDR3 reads CATIQDRYSNQPQHF. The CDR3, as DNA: TGTGCCACCATCCAAGACAGGTATAGCAATCAGCCCCAGCATTTT.

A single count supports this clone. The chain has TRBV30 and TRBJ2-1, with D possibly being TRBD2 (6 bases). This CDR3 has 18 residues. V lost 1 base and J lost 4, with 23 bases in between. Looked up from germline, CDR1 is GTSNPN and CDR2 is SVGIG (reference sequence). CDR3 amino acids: CAWSGTWTKTVLYNEQFF. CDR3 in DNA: TGTGCCTGGAGTGGGACTTGGACTAAAACAGTCCTATACAATGAGCAGTTCTTC.

CDR3 in amino acids: CASSLGVGVTGELFF. Written as DNA, the CDR3 is TGTGCCAGCAGCTTGGGTGTAGGGGTCACCGGGGAGCTGTTTTTT. The J gene is TRBJ2-2, the V gene TRBV5-4; tentatively, D is TRBD1 (5 bases). The CDR3 length is 15 residues. Trimming left V 0 bases short and J 4 bases short, with 10 bases between. Looked up from germline, CDR1 is SGHNT and CDR2 is YYREEE (reference sequence).

CDR3 in DNA: TGTGCCAGCAGTCCGCCGAGAGGGTTTGGAAACACCATATATTTT. Its protein is CASSPPRGFGNTIYF. The J gene is TRBJ1-3, the V gene TRBV28, with D hard to call. Trimming removed 5 bases from V and 3 bases from J, with 14 bases in between. From germline, CDR1 is MDHEN and CDR2 SYDVKM. The CDR3 has 15 residues.

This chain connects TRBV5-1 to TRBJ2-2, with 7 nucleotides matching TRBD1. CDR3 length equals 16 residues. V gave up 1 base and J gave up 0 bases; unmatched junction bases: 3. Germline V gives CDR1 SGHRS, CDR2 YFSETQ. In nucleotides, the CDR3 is TGCGCCAGCAGCTTGTCGGGACAGACGAACACCGGGGAGCTGTTTTTT. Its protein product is CASSLSGQTNTGELFF.

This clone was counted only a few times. The chain's CDR3 is CASSPLAGLAYEQYF. The DNA for the CDR3 is TGTGCCAGTAGTCCTCTAGCGGGACTTGCCTACGAGCAGTACTTC. The genes are TRBV19 and TRBJ2-7, with TRBD2 matching over 9 bases. With V trimmed by 5 bases and J by 2 bases, 7 bases remained unmatched. Germline-derived CDR1 and CDR2 are LNHDA and SQIVND (reference sequence). The CDR3 totals 15 residues.

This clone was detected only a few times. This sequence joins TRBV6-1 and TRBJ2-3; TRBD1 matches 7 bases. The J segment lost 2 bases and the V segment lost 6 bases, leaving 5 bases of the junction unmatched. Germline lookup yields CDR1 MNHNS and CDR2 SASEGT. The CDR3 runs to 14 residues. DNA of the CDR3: TGTGCCAGCAGAGACAGGGTTTTCACAGATACGCAGTATTTT. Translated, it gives CASRDRVFTDTQYF.

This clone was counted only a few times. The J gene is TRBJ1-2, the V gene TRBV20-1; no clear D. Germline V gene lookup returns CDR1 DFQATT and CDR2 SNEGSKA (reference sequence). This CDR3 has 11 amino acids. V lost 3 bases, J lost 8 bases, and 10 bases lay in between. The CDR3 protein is CSASLVLGYTF. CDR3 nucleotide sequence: TGCAGTGCTAGTTTGGTATTGGGCTACACCTTC.